Given below is one T cell receptor (beta chain) in context. A read error may explain this, as a much larger clone is one base away. The data originate from a study of blood T cells in healthy people across ages. Healthy Caucasians from Russia aged about 6 to 90 served as donors. Isolation of PBMCs gave at least 6 million cells per sample. Combining a sample-barcoded 5' primer with a J-beta primer mix, a second PCR ran for roughly 7 to 12 cycles. A tag from a template-switch adaptor with 12 random nucleotides marked each cDNA molecule. All samples gave at least 3 million CDR3-containing paired-end reads. TCRdb fed the 5' RACE reads into MiXCR, producing one record per CDR3 protein. The sample lists some 700,000 distinct CDR3 sequences; 20% to 25% were seen once. Per germline, CDR1 SGHTS and CDR2 YDEGEE. The CDR3 sequence is 14 residues long.

The chain combines TRBV5-8 with TRBJ2-5, with TRBD2 identical over 12 bases. The J call may be incorrect, as the DNA end agrees better with TRBJ2-7. The receptor was isolated from a man between 65 and 79 years old in good health. The sequenced sample consisted of blood. As DNA, the CDR3 is TGTGCCAGCACCTTGAGACTAGCGGGGGCCGAGCAGTACTTC. It translates to CASTLRLAGAEQYF.